Below are 21 T cell receptor beta chains sequenced from a single sample in a study of blood T cells in healthy people across ages. Combining a sample-barcoded 5' primer with a J-beta primer mix, a second PCR ran for 7 to 11 cycles. MiXCR, applied by TCRdb to the 5' RACE reads, yields one record per CDR3 protein. This sample has 1.5 million to 2 million distinct CDR3 sequences, with roughly 52% found just once. Sequencing was done on a sample of blood. All receptors derive from a woman between 40 and 55 years old in good health.

This clonotype has just a few counts. The V and J genes are TRBV12-3 or TRBV12-4 and TRBJ2-4, with D maybe TRBD1 (6 bases). CDR3 size: 16 residues. Trimming stripped 8 bases from V and 0 bases from J, with 17 bases between. Here the CDR3 DNA reads TGTGCCAGCGGCGCGGACAGACTCTTAGCCAAAAACATTCAGTACTTC. It yields the protein CASGADRLLAKNIQYF.

This clonotype was seen only a few times. This chain's CDR3 is CASSQGEAIQYF. In DNA form, the CDR3 reads TGTGCCAGCAGCCAGGGGGAGGCCATTCAGTACTTC. The V call is TRBV5-6, the J call TRBJ2-4, with TRBD1 as a possible D gene (7 bases). Germline V gives CDR1 SGHDT, CDR2 YYEEEE. The CDR3 covers 12 residues. Trimming cost V 4 bases and J 9 bases, with 11 bases left between them. The complete variable domain, with remaining parts taken from reference TRBV5-6 and TRBJ2-4, reads DAGVTQSPTHLIKTRGQQVTLRCSPKSGHDTVSWYQQALGQGPQFIFQYYEEEERQRGNFPDRFSGHQFPNYSSELNVNALLLGDSALYLCASSQGEAIQYFGAGTRLSVL.

Note on this clonotype: At one boundary the junction diverges from the germline segment, which might be a read error. V usage is TRBV7-2 and J usage is TRBJ2-5; D not certain. Germline values: CDR1 SGHTA, CDR2 FQGNSA. CDR3 size: 13 residues. Here the CDR3 reads CVSSLAQQETQYF. CDR3 nucleotides: TGTGTCAGCAGCTTAGCTCAGCAAGAGACCCAGTACTTC. The full variable domain, with the rest looked up from reference TRBV7-2 and TRBJ2-5, is GAGVSQSPSNKVTEKGKDVELRCDPISGHTALYWYRQSLGQGLEFLIYFQGNSAPDKSGLPSDRFSAERTGGSVSTLTIQRTQQEDSAVYLCVSSLAQQETQYFGPGTRLLVL.

The sample holds many counts of this clonotype. The CDR3 sequence is CASSSTGGRDTQYF. The CDR3 DNA follows: TGTGCCAGCAGTTCCACAGGGGGCAGAGATACGCAGTATTTT. The chain recombines TRBV12-3 or TRBV12-4 with TRBJ2-3; 9 bases fit TRBD1. This CDR3 spans 14 amino acids. With V trimmed by 4 bases and J by 5 bases, 4 bases remained unmatched.

The gene calls are TRBV25-1 and TRBJ2-7; D is uncertain. The CDR3 totals 14 residues. The V gene lost 4 bases and the J gene lost 2 bases, with 12 bases spanning the gap. Germline V gives CDR1 MGHDK, CDR2 SYGVNS. Here the CDR3 reads CASSVTGGTYEQYF. The DNA for the CDR3 is TGTGCCAGCAGTGTGACCGGCGGAACCTACGAGCAGTACTTC.

This clonotype appeared a few times. This sequence joins TRBV6-5 and TRBJ2-5; 9 positions agree with TRBD2. The CDR3 contains 19 residues. The V and J ends lost 2 bases and 0 bases, in that order; junction bases with no gene match: 13. Germline-derived CDR1 and CDR2 are MNHEY and SVGAGI. CDR3 residues: CASSYRPAGGLPYQETQYF. The DNA for the CDR3 is TGTGCCAGCAGTTACCGGCCAGCGGGGGGCTTACCCTACCAAGAGACCCAGTACTTC.

V is TRBV5-1 and J is TRBJ1-5; D remains unclear. This CDR3 comprises 15 residues. Per germline, CDR1 SGHRS and CDR2 YFSETQ. Between the trimmed V and J ends, which lost 0 bases and 1 base, there was a span of 8 bases. CDR3: CASSLAGLSNQPQHF. CDR3 in DNA: TGCGCCAGCAGCTTGGCGGGATTAAGCAATCAGCCCCAGCATTTT.

A few counts support this clonotype. J is TRBJ2-5 and V is TRBV2; D ambiguous. The germline gives CDR1 SNHLY, CDR2 FYNNEI. V shed 2 bases and J shed 2 bases, with 12 bases lying between them. The CDR3 is 15 residues long. CDR3: CASSERVSLQETQYF. The CDR3 nucleotides read TGTGCCAGCAGTGAAAGGGTCAGCTTACAAGAGACCCAGTACTTC.

This chain connects TRBV27 to TRBJ2-7; D is perhaps TRBD1 or TRBD2 (5 bases each). The V gene's germline CDR1 is MNHEY and CDR2 SMNVEV (reference sequence). The V and J ends lost 4 bases and 7 bases respectively, with 20 bases between them. There are 15 residues in the CDR3. CDR3 nucleotide sequence: TGTGCCAGCAGTTCGGGTAGGGACCCTTCGGATGAGCAGTACTTC. Translated: CASSSGRDPSDEQYF.

This clonotype was seen a few times. One end of the junction does not line up with germline, which may come from a read error. The V and J genes are TRBV20-1 and TRBJ2-7, with 10 bases lining up with TRBD2. CDR1 is DFQATT, CDR2 SNEGSKA, per germline (reference sequence). The length of the CDR3 is 14 residues. In DNA, the CDR3 is TGCTGTGCTAGATCCGCTAGCGGGGGCTACGAGCAGTACTTC. Protein: CCARSASGGYEQYF.

This chain connects TRBV6-2 or TRBV6-3 to TRBJ2-7, with a possible D match to TRBD1 (6 bases). The CDR3 sequence is 15 residues long. V was pared by 0 bases and J by 3 bases, with 12 bases between. The germline V gene encodes CDR1 MNHEY and CDR2 SVGEGT. The CDR3 loop is CASSYSRGYGYEQYF. The CDR3 region has the DNA TGTGCCAGCAGTTACTCGAGGGGGTACGGCTACGAGCAGTACTTC.

The chain recombines TRBV7-9 with TRBJ2-1; 9 bases are shared with TRBD2. J lost 5 bases, V lost 1 base, and 9 bases had no gene match. Germline V gives CDR1 SEHNR, CDR2 FQNEAQ (reference sequence). The CDR3 contains 17 residues. The chain's CDR3 is CASSLDSLAGRHNEQFF. The CDR3 region has the DNA TGTGCCAGCAGCTTAGATAGCCTAGCGGGGCGCCACAATGAGCAGTTCTTC.

This clonotype was observed a handful of times. This chain connects TRBV15 to TRBJ2-5; TRBD1 agrees at 7 bases. Losses at the gene ends were 4 bases for V and 0 bases for J; bases not matched to a gene: 5. The CDR3 is 15 residues long. Germline assignment: CDR1 LNHNV and CDR2 YYDKDF (reference sequence). This chain's CDR3 is CATSTGTEDQETQYF. CDR3 nucleotides: TGTGCCACCAGCACAGGGACAGAAGACCAAGAGACCCAGTACTTC.

This clonotype was observed a few times. The J gene is TRBJ2-5, the V gene TRBV20-1, with D maybe TRBD1 (5 bases). The CDR3 covers 12 residues. The germline V gene encodes CDR1 DFQATT and CDR2 SNEGSKA (reference sequence). Trimming cost V 1 base and J 4 bases, with 7 bases left between them. The CDR3 loop reads CSARAQGETQYF. The CDR3 DNA reads as TGCAGTGCTAGAGCGCAGGGAGAGACCCAGTACTTC.

The chain recombines TRBV7-8 with TRBJ2-7; 15 bases map to TRBD2. The length of the CDR3 is 19 residues. The germline V gene encodes CDR1 SGHVS and CDR2 FQNEAQ. The V gene end was trimmed by 2 bases and the J gene end by 2 bases; junction bases not matched to a gene: 10. The CDR3 DNA follows: TGTGCCAGCAGCTTACTCCTTGGGACTAGCGGGGGGCTACCCTACGAGCAGTACTTC. This sequence encodes CASSLLLGTSGGLPYEQYF.

In this sample, this clonotype turned up a few times. The chain uses TRBV20-1 and TRBJ2-5; maybe TRBD1 (6 bases). This CDR3 contains 15 residues. Germline loops: CDR1 DFQATT, CDR2 SNEGSKA (reference sequence). Between the trimmed V and J ends, which lost 3 bases and 0 bases, there was a span of 14 bases. CDR3 DNA: TGCAGTGCTAGCCCCTCAACAGGGTACCAAGAGACCCAGTACTTC. Translating gives CSASPSTGYQETQYF.

Only a few counts were recorded for this clonotype. This chain joins TRBV6-1 and TRBJ1-2; D is uncertain. The CDR3 spans 16 residues. Deletions cut 6 bases from V and 0 bases from J, with 17 bases between. CDR1 and CDR2 from the germline V gene are MNHNS and SASEGT. CDR3 region: CASRRSLDRPNYGYTF. DNA of the CDR3: TGTGCCAGCAGGAGATCCTTGGACCGCCCTAACTATGGCTACACCTTC.

This clonotype appeared a few times. The chain joins TRBV7-2 to TRBJ2-5, with D tentatively TRBD1 (6 bases). Germline assignment: CDR1 SGHTA and CDR2 FQGNSA. V was shortened by 8 bases and J by 2 bases, with 15 bases between the two germline ends. The CDR3 is made up of 14 amino acids. The CDR3 bases are TGTGCCAGCGGGGGCCGTGACCTTCAAGAGACCCAGTACTTC. Its translation is CASGGRDLQETQYF. Full variable domain (missing parts from reference TRBV7-2 and TRBJ2-5): GAGVSQSPSNKVTEKGKDVELRCDPISGHTALYWYRQSLGQGLEFLIYFQGNSAPDKSGLPSDRFSAERTGGSVSTLTIQRTQQEDSAVYLCASGGRDLQETQYFGPGTRLLVL.

The rearrangement links TRBV28 to TRBJ2-5, with D possibly TRBD2 on 6 matching bases. Trimming shortened V by 6 bases and J by 3 bases, and 14 bases separated the two germline ends. The CDR3 contains 14 residues. CDR1 is MDHEN and CDR2 is SYDVKM in the germline V gene. CDR3 bases: TGTGCCAGCAGCTCCCCGGGACTTAAAGAGACCCAGTACTTC. It encodes CASSSPGLKETQYF.

The chain recombines TRBV3-1 with TRBJ2-7; 10 bases match TRBD2. The J segment lost 7 bases and the V segment lost 5 bases, leaving 14 bases of the junction unmatched. This CDR3 contains 16 residues. Germline V gene lookup returns CDR1 LGHDT and CDR2 YNNKEL (reference sequence). CDR3 loop: CASSSPRDSGGDEQYF. CDR3 DNA: TGTGCCAGCAGCTCTCCCCGGGACAGCGGGGGGGATGAGCAGTACTTC.

This clonotype turned up a few times. The rearrangement uses TRBV6-2 or TRBV6-3 and TRBJ2-7; D tentatively reads TRBD1 or TRBD2 (6 bases each). This CDR3 comprises 15 residues. Germline V lookup: CDR1 MNHEY, CDR2 SVGEGT. The V and J ends lost 0 bases and 5 bases respectively, with 14 bases between them. In DNA form, the CDR3 reads TGTGCCAGCAGTTACTCGAGTGGAAGGGGGGACGAGCAGTACTTC. Translating gives CASSYSSGRGDEQYF.